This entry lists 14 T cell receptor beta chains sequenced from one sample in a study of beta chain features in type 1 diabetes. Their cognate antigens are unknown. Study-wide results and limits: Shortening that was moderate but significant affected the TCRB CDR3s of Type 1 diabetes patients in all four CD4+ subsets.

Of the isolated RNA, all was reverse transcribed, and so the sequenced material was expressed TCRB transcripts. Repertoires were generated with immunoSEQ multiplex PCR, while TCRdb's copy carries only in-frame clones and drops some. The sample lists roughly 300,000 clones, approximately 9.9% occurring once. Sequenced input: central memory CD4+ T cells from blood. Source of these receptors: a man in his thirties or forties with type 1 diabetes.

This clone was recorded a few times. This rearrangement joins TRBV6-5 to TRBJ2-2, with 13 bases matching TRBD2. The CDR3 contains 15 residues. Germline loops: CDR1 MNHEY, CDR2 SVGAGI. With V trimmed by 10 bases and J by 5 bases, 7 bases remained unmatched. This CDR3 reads CATQTSGGTTGELFF. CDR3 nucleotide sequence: TGTGCCACCCAGACTAGCGGGGGGACTACCGGGGAGCTGTTTTTT.

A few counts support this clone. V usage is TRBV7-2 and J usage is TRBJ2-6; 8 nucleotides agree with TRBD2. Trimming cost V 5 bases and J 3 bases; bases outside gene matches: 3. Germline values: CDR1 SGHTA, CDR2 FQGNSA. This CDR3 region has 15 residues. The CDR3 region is CASSPGGLGANVLTF. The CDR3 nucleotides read TGTGCCAGCAGCCCGGGGGGGCTTGGGGCCAACGTCCTGACTTTC.

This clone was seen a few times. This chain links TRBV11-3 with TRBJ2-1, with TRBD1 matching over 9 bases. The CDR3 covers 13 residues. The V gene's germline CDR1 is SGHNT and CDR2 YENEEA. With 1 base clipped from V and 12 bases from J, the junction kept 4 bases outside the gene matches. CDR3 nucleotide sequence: TGTGCCAGCAGCTTAGTGTCGACAGGGGGGCAGTTCTTC. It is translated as CASSLVSTGGQFF.

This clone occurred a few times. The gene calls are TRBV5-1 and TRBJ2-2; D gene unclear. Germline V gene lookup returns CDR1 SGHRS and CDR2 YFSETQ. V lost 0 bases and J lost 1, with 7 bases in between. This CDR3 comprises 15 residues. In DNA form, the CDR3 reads TGCGCCAGCAGCTTGGACGAAAGGAACACCGGGGAGCTGTTTTTT. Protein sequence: CASSLDERNTGELFF.

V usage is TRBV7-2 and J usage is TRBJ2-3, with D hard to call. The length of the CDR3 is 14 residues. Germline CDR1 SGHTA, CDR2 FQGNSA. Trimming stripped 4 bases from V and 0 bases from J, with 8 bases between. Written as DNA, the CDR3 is TGTGCCAGCAGCTCCGGCAGCAGCACAGATACGCAGTATTTT. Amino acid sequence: CASSSGSSTDTQYF.

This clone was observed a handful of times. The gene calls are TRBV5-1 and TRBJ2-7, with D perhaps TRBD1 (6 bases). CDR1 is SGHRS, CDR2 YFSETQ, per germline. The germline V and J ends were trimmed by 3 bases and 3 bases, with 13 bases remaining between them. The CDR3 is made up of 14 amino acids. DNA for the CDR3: TGCGCCAGCAGCTCGTCCCAGGGGAACTACGAGCAGTACTTC. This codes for CASSSSQGNYEQYF.

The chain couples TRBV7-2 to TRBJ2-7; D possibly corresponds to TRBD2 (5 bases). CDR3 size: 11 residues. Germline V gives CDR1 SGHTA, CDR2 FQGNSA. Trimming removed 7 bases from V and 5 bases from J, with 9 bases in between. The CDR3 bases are TGTGCCAGCATACTAGTTGACGAGCAGTACTTC. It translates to CASILVDEQYF.

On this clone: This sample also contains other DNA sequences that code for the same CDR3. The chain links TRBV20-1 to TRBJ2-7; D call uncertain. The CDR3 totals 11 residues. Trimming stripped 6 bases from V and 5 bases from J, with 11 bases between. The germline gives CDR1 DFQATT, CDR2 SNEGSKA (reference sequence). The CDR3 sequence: CSAGRQDEQYF. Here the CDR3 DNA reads TGCAGTGCGGGTCGACAAGACGAGCAGTACTTC.

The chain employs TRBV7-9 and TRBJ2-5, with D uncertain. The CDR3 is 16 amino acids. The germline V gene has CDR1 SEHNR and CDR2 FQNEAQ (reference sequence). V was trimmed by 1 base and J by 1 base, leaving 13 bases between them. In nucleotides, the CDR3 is TGTGCCAGCAGCTTAGTCGTGGGGAATCCCCAAGAGACCCAGTACTTC. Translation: CASSLVVGNPQETQYF.

In DNA form, the CDR3 reads TGTGCTAGTGGTTTGGATTGGTATGGCTACACCTTC. Translated: CASGLDWYGYTF. V is TRBV12-5 and J is TRBJ1-2, with unresolved D. This CDR3 is 12 amino acids long. Trimming removed 1 base at V and 5 bases at J, with 5 bases between. Germline loops: CDR1 LGHNT, CDR2 FRNRAP.

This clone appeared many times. The CDR3 is CAISDNNEQFF. The CDR3 coding sequence is TGTGCCATCAGTGATAACAATGAGCAGTTCTTC. V usage is TRBV10-3 and J usage is TRBJ2-1; D uncertain. Per the germline V gene, CDR1 is ENHRY and CDR2 is SYGVKD. The CDR3 is 11 amino acids. V dropped 3 bases and J dropped 5 bases, with 2 bases sitting between them.

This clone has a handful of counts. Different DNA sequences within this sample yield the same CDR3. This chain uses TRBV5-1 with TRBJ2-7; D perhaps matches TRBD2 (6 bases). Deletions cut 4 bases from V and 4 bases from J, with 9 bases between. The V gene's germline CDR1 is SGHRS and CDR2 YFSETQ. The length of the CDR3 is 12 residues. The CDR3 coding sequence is TGCGCCAGCAGCGCGACTAGATACGAGCAGTACTTC. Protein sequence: CASSATRYEQYF.

CDR3 protein: CASSWDGPSDEQFF. The CDR3, as DNA: TGCGCCAGCAGTTGGGACGGTCCGAGTGATGAGCAGTTCTTC. This chain links TRBV10-1 with TRBJ2-1, with D tentatively TRBD1 or TRBD2 (5 bases each). Germline lookup yields CDR1 WNHNN and CDR2 SYGVQD (reference sequence). The CDR3 covers 14 residues. V gave up 5 bases and J gave up 8 bases, with 16 bases separating them.

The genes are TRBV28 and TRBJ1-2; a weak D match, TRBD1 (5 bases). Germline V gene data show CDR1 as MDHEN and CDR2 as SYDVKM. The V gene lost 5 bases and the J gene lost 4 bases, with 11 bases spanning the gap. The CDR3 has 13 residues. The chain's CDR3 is CASSPGRVYGYTF. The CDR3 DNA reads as TGTGCCAGCAGTCCGGGCAGGGTCTATGGCTACACCTTC.